Listed here are 18 T cell receptor beta chains from one sample, sequenced in a study of siplizumab effects on memory and regulatory T cells. Produced via immunoSEQ multiplex PCR; TCRdb's table is partial and in-frame only. The sample lists some 100,000 clones; 92% were seen once. Source material: Tregs sorted from blood. These receptor sequences come from a human donor in good health.

The V and J genes are TRBV7-9 and TRBJ1-2; D remains unclear. Germline loops: CDR1 SEHNR, CDR2 FQNEAQ (reference sequence). The germline V and J ends were trimmed by 8 bases and 4 bases, with 8 bases remaining between them. This CDR3 is built from 11 residues. This chain's CDR3 is CASFGGYGYTF. In DNA form, the CDR3 reads TGTGCCAGCTTCGGTGGCTATGGCTACACCTTC. Looking up the rest from reference TRBV7-9 and TRBJ1-2 gives the full variable domain: DTGVSQNPRHKITKRGQNVTFRCDPISEHNRLYWYRQTLGQGPEFLTYFQNEAQLEKSRLLSDRFSAERPKGSFSTLEIQRTEQGDSAMYLCASFGGYGYTFGSGTRLTVV.

CDR3 in DNA: TGTGCCAGCAGCTCCCCCGGGACGTATTCTAACTATGGCTACACCTTC. Amino acid sequence: CASSSPGTYSNYGYTF. The chain carries TRBV7-2 and TRBJ1-2; a weak D match, TRBD1 (5 bases). The CDR3 has 16 residues. CDR1 SGHTA and CDR2 FQGNSA come from the germline V gene. Trimming cost V 4 bases and J 0 bases, with 15 bases left between them.

The V call is TRBV28, the J call TRBJ2-3, with D tentatively TRBD1 or TRBD2 (5 bases each). V was trimmed by 5 bases and J by 2 bases, leaving 14 bases between them. This CDR3 is built from 15 residues. Germline values: CDR1 MDHEN, CDR2 SYDVKM. DNA for the CDR3: TGTGCCAGCAGTCCAACCGGGACCACCACAGATACGCAGTATTTT. As protein: CASSPTGTTTDTQYF.

The gene calls are TRBV5-1 and TRBJ2-3, with a possible D match to TRBD1 (6 bases). The CDR3 runs to 14 residues. CDR1 is SGHRS and CDR2 is YFSETQ in the germline V gene. Trimming stripped 5 bases from V and 0 bases from J, with 10 bases between. CDR3 sequence (DNA): TGCGCCAGCAGTCGGCAGGGGAGCACAGATACGCAGTATTTT. Its translation is CASSRQGSTDTQYF.

The V and J genes are TRBV7-2 and TRBJ2-7, with 8 bases aligning to TRBD2. Germline-derived CDR1 and CDR2 are SGHTA and FQGNSA. CDR3 length: 15 amino acids. Trimming cost V 2 bases and J 3 bases; bases outside gene matches: 6. DNA for the CDR3: TGTGCCAGCAGCTTAAAGGCGGGAGGATACTACGAGCAGTACTTC. Its translation: CASSLKAGGYYEQYF.

This clone was detected a few times. This chain connects TRBV19 to TRBJ2-7; TRBD2 agrees at 8 bases. CDR3 size: 13 residues. The junction had 3 bases not matched to a gene; V was cut back by 5 bases and J by 3 bases. Germline values: CDR1 LNHDA, CDR2 SQIVND (reference sequence). CDR3 region: CASSLAGNYEQYF. The CDR3 region has the DNA TGTGCCAGTAGTTTAGCGGGGAACTACGAGCAGTACTTC.

This clone is termed medium-sized. V and J are TRBV2 and TRBJ1-2; weak D call: TRBD1 (6 bases). The CDR3 totals 14 residues. V dropped 5 bases and J dropped 4 bases, with 14 bases sitting between them. CDR1 SNHLY and CDR2 FYNNEI come from the germline V gene. For the CDR3, the DNA is TGTGCCAGCAGTCCGGTCTCGGGGGCCTATGGCTACACCTTC. Its translation is CASSPVSGAYGYTF.

The chain carries TRBV11-2 and TRBJ2-2; the D call may be TRBD1 or TRBD2 (5 bases each). The length of the CDR3 is 17 residues. Between the trimmed V and J ends, which lost 5 bases and 0 bases, there was a span of 16 bases. CDR1 is SGHAT and CDR2 is FQNNGV in the germline V gene. The CDR3 DNA sequence: TGTGCCAGCAGCCCGGGACCTCGACTAACGAACACCGGGGAGCTGTTTTTT. Encoded protein: CASSPGPRLTNTGELFF.

In DNA, the CDR3 is TGTGCCAGCAGCTTTTCTTGGGGAGGACAGGGGAACACTGAAGCTTTCTTT. Translated: CASSFSWGGQGNTEAFF. The V and J genes are TRBV7-8 and TRBJ1-1, with 8 positions matching TRBD1. Looked up from germline, CDR1 is SGHVS and CDR2 is FQNEAQ. The CDR3 is 17 residues long. With 3 bases clipped from V and 1 base from J, the junction kept 10 bases outside the gene matches.

This chain uses TRBV7-2 with TRBJ1-4; perhaps TRBD1 as D (5 bases). This CDR3 region has 14 residues. Germline CDR1 SGHTA, CDR2 FQGNSA. V was cut by 8 bases and J by 0 bases, with 10 bases left in between. CDR3 bases: TGTGCCAGCGGCAGGGCGGCAACTAATGAAAAACTGTTTTTT. This translates into CASGRAATNEKLFF.

The CDR3 sequence: CASSLRWNTEAFF. The CDR3 DNA follows: TGTGCCAGCAGCTTAAGGTGGAACACTGAAGCTTTCTTT. V usage is TRBV7-3 and J usage is TRBJ1-1; D is unclear. CDR3 length: 13 amino acids. Germline-derived CDR1 and CDR2 are SGHTA and FQGTGA. Trimming removed 1 base from V and 1 base from J, with 4 bases in between.

This sequence joins TRBV15 and TRBJ2-5; D is ambiguous. Between the trimmed V and J ends, which lost 0 bases and 2 bases, there was a span of 4 bases. This CDR3 is 13 amino acids long. Germline CDR1 LNHNV, CDR2 YYDKDF (reference sequence). This CDR3 is CATSREGQETQYF. Written as DNA, the CDR3 is TGTGCCACCAGCAGAGAGGGGCAAGAGACCCAGTACTTC.

The genes are TRBV18 and TRBJ2-7; no firm D call. The CDR3 contains 13 residues. Trimming took off 1 base at V and 0 bases at J, with 4 bases between the two ends. Germline V gene data show CDR1 as KGHSH and CDR2 as LQKENI. The CDR3 region has the DNA TGTGCCAGCTCACCACGGGACTCCTACGAGCAGTACTTC. Its translation: CASSPRDSYEQYF.

V usage is TRBV28 and J usage is TRBJ2-7; unclear D gene. The germline V and J ends were trimmed by 5 bases and 3 bases, with 5 bases remaining between them. Germline CDR1 MDHEN, CDR2 SYDVKM. There are 11 residues in the CDR3. The CDR3 DNA reads TGTGCCAGCAGTCCACTCTACGAGCAGTACTTC. Its translation is CASSPLYEQYF.

The chain employs TRBV11-1 and TRBJ2-2, with D tentatively TRBD2 (5 bases). CDR3 length equals 13 residues. Trimming left V 5 bases short and J 4 bases short, with 8 bases between. Germline CDR1 SGHAT, CDR2 FQDESV (reference sequence). The CDR3 here is CASSTSGTGELFF. DNA of the CDR3: TGTGCCAGCAGCACCAGCGGCACCGGGGAGCTGTTTTTT.

The V gene is TRBV2, the J gene TRBJ1-4; D not certain. Germline-derived CDR1 and CDR2 are SNHLY and FYNNEI. Trimming took off 4 bases at V and 10 bases at J, with 22 bases between the two ends. This CDR3 contains 16 residues. Here the CDR3 reads CASSGSNSLSSAKLFF. The CDR3 DNA is TGTGCCAGCAGTGGCTCTAACAGTCTTTCCTCTGCAAAACTGTTTTTT.

The chain is built from TRBV20-1 and TRBJ2-7; D not resolved. V lost 6 bases, J lost 7 bases, and 10 bases lay in between. The CDR3 contains 10 residues. Germline CDR1 DFQATT, CDR2 SNEGSKA (reference sequence). The CDR3 region has the DNA TGCAGTGCCAAACGAGTAGAGCAGTACTTC. As protein: CSAKRVEQYF.

The rearrangement links TRBV6-5 to TRBJ1-5, with 7 bases lining up with TRBD1. This CDR3 is 12 amino acids long. Looked up from germline, CDR1 is MNHEY and CDR2 is SVGAGI. J was trimmed by 7 bases and V by 6 bases; bases with no gene match: 3. The CDR3 region is CASRQGIQPQHF. CDR3 coding DNA: TGTGCCAGCAGACAGGGGATCCAGCCCCAGCATTTT.